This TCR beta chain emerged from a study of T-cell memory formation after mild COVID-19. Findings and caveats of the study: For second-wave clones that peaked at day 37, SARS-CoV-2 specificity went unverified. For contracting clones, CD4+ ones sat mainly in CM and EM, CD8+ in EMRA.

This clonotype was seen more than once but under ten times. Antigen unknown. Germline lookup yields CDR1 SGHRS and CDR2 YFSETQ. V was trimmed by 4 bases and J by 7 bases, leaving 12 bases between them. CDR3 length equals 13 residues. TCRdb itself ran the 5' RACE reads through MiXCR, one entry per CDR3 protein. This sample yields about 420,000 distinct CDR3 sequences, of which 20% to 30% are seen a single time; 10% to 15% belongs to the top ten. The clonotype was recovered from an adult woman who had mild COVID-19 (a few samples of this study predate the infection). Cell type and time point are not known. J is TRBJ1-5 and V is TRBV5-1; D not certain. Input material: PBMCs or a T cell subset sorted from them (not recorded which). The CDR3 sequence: CASSGTSGQPQHF. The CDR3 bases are TGCGCCAGCAGCGGAACTAGCGGGCAGCCCCAGCATTTT.